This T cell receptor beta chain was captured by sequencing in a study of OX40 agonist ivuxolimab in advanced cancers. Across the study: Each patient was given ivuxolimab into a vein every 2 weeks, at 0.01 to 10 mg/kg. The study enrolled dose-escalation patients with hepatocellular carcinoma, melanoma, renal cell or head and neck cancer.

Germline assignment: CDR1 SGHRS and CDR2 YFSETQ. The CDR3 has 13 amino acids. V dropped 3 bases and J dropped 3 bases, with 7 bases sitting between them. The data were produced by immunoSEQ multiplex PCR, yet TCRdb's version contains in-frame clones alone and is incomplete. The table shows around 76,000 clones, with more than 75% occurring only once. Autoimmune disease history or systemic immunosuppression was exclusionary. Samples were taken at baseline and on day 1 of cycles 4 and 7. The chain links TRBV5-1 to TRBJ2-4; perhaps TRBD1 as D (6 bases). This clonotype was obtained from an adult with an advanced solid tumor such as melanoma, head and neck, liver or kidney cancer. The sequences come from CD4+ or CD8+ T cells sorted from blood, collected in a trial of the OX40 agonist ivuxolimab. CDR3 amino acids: CASSSGVKNIQYF. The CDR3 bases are TGCGCCAGCAGCTCAGGGGTCAAAAACATTCAGTACTTC.